This T cell receptor (beta chain) is drawn from a study of OX40 agonist ivuxolimab in advanced cancers. Overall study context: Hepatocellular carcinoma, melanoma, renal cell or head and neck cancer was diagnosed in the dose-escalation patients.

Notes on the study in general: Also showing low normalized T-cell clonal expansion were some of the nonresponders. In CD8+ T cells, expanded clones were on average more numerous than in CD4+.

Data came from immunoSEQ multiplex PCR; TCRdb stores just in-frame clones and leaves some out. The sample has about 49,000 clones; 85% are singletons. This clone has a handful of counts. Its antigen is currently unknown. CDR1 and CDR2 from the germline V gene are SGHVS and FNYEAQ. Losses at the gene ends were 1 base for V and 5 bases for J; bases not matched to a gene: 4. CDR3 length: 16 amino acids. Sequenced here: CD4+ or CD8+ T cells sorted from blood, sampled in a trial of the OX40 agonist ivuxolimab. This rearrangement joins TRBV7-6 to TRBJ2-2; 10 bases are a match to TRBD1. The TCR comes from an adult with an advanced solid tumor such as melanoma, head and neck, liver or kidney cancer. DNA for the CDR3: TGTGCCAGCAGCTTAGTCCGGACAGGGGGAACCGGGGAGCTGTTTTTT. As protein: CASSLVRTGGTGELFF.